One sample yielded the 27 T cell receptor beta chains listed below, sequenced in a study of cytomegalovirus exposure and HLA in healthy donors. TCRdb keeps only in-frame clones here, not all; method: immunoSEQ multiplex PCR. Seen here are fewer than 130,000 clones, 70% to 90% observed once, and the top ten hold 1.4% to 1.5%. The sample comprised PBMCs. The receptors derive from a woman aged 30 to 39 in good health and CMV-seropositive.

The chain carries TRBV28 and TRBJ1-4, with TRBD1 matching 9 bases. The germline CDR1 and CDR2 sequences are MDHEN and SYDVKM. There are 16 residues in the CDR3. Trimming cost V 5 bases and J 7 bases; bases outside gene matches: 11. The CDR3 here is CASSPGTGTAGEKLFF. The DNA of the CDR3 is TGTGCCAGCAGTCCCGGGACAGGGACCGCAGGTGAAAAACTGTTTTTT.

The chain recombines TRBV19 with TRBJ2-3; a possible D gene is TRBD2 (5 bases). The CDR3 has 14 residues. Germline CDR1 LNHDA, CDR2 SQIVND (reference sequence). The ends were cut back, 5 bases at V and 0 bases at J, with 9 bases in the middle. In DNA, the CDR3 is TGTGCCAGTAGTCCTAGCTCGAGCACAGATACGCAGTATTTT. It yields the protein CASSPSSSTDTQYF.

The rearrangement links TRBV20-1 to TRBJ2-5; D is ambiguous. Germline V gene lookup returns CDR1 DFQATT and CDR2 SNEGSKA (reference sequence). This CDR3 is built from 10 residues. V lost 4 bases and J lost 5, with 5 bases in between. CDR3 region: CSANKETQYF. DNA of the CDR3: TGCAGTGCTAACAAGGAGACCCAGTACTTC.

The rearrangement uses TRBV5-1 and TRBJ2-3; 12 positions agree with TRBD2. Germline trimming cut 0 bases from V and 2 bases from J; bases unmatched to any gene: 10. Germline CDR1 SGHRS, CDR2 YFSETQ. CDR3 length equals 19 residues. CDR3 protein: CASSLGELAGGPFTDTQYF. The DNA of the CDR3 is TGCGCCAGCAGCTTGGGTGAGCTAGCGGGAGGGCCCTTCACAGATACGCAGTATTTT.

About this clone: Other DNA sequences of this sample code for an identical CDR3. The chain combines TRBV30 with TRBJ1-5; D not resolved. V was pared by 1 base and J by 0 bases, with 4 bases between. The germline CDR1 and CDR2 sequences are GTSNPN and SVGIG (reference sequence). The CDR3 is 13 residues long. Written as DNA, the CDR3 is TGTGCCTGGAGTGCCGGTAGCAATCAGCCCCAGCATTTT. The encoded protein is CAWSAGSNQPQHF.

The V call is TRBV10-3, the J call TRBJ2-1; TRBD1 agrees at 7 bases. The CDR3 length is 16 residues. The V and J ends lost 2 bases and 4 bases, in that order; junction bases with no gene match: 8. The germline gives CDR1 ENHRY, CDR2 SYGVKD. CDR3 region: CAISESPGQSYNEQFF. The CDR3 DNA follows: TGTGCCATCAGTGAGAGCCCGGGACAGTCTTACAATGAGCAGTTCTTC.

The chain carries TRBV29-1 and TRBJ2-2, with 8 bases lining up with TRBD1. Germline CDR1 and CDR2: SQVTM and ANQGSEA. The CDR3 has 14 amino acids. V was pared by 7 bases and J by 3 bases, with 7 bases of the junction left unmatched. CDR3 bases: TGCAGCGCCCGCAGGGGGCCCGACACCGGGGAGCTGTTTTTT. This sequence encodes CSARRGPDTGELFF.

V usage is TRBV6-1 and J usage is TRBJ2-1; 10 bases align to TRBD2. The germline V gene encodes CDR1 MNHNS and CDR2 SASEGT. The junction had 5 bases not matched to a gene; V was cut back by 5 bases and J by 4 bases. The CDR3 is made up of 15 amino acids. CDR3 protein: CASSPISGRYNEQFF. The CDR3 bases are TGTGCCAGCAGTCCAATTAGCGGGAGGTACAATGAGCAGTTCTTC.

The V gene is TRBV6-6, the J gene TRBJ1-2; 7 positions agree with TRBD1. The CDR3 loop spans 13 amino acids. CDR1 MNHNY and CDR2 SVGAGI come from the germline V gene (reference sequence). Losses at the gene ends were 5 bases for V and 2 bases for J; bases not matched to a gene: 2. CDR3 sequence (DNA): TGTGCCAGCAGTCAGACAGGGAACTATGGCTACACCTTC. It translates to CASSQTGNYGYTF.

The genes are TRBV6-6 and TRBJ1-6; perhaps TRBD1 as D (5 bases). The V and J ends lost 0 bases and 10 bases respectively, with 10 bases between them. This CDR3 is built from 14 residues. CDR1 and CDR2 (germline): MNHNY, SVGAGI (reference sequence). CDR3 amino acids: CASSYSDSRSPLHF. CDR3 nucleotides: TGTGCCAGCAGTTACTCAGACAGCCGATCACCCCTCCACTTT.

J is TRBJ2-2 and V is TRBV9; no clear D gene. The V gene's germline CDR1 is SGDLS and CDR2 YYNGEE. The CDR3 has 13 residues. The germline V and J ends were trimmed by 0 bases and 6 bases, with 6 bases remaining between them. The CDR3 coding sequence is TGTGCCAGCAGCGTAGGAGGTCCCGGGGAGCTGTTTTTT. It codes for CASSVGGPGELFF.

The chain recombines TRBV28 with TRBJ1-2, with D possibly matching TRBD1 (5 bases). Per the germline V gene, CDR1 is MDHEN and CDR2 is SYDVKM. The CDR3 totals 13 residues. Trimming shortened V by 8 bases and J by 3 bases, and 13 bases separated the two germline ends. The CDR3 DNA follows: TGTGCCAGCGTTAAGGCACAGGACTATGGCTACACCTTC. Amino acid sequence: CASVKAQDYGYTF.

This rearrangement joins TRBV5-1 to TRBJ2-1, with TRBD2 matching 8 bases. The CDR3 is 14 residues long. The germline V gene encodes CDR1 SGHRS and CDR2 YFSETQ. The V gene end was trimmed by 2 bases and the J gene end by 6 bases; junction bases not matched to a gene: 4. As DNA, the CDR3 is TGCGCCAGCAGCTTCGGGGGGGCCGGCAATGAGCAGTTCTTC. This translates into CASSFGGAGNEQFF.

The genes are TRBV5-6 and TRBJ2-7; 8 bases are shared with TRBD1. Germline loops: CDR1 SGHDT, CDR2 YYEEEE. The CDR3 is 14 amino acids. The J segment lost 3 bases and the V segment lost 2 bases, leaving 4 bases of the junction unmatched. CDR3 sequence: CASSFWDRNYEQYF. The CDR3 nucleotides read TGTGCCAGCAGCTTTTGGGACAGGAACTACGAGCAGTACTTC.

V is TRBV6-1 and J is TRBJ2-5, with TRBD1 matching 8 bases. After removal of 7 bases from V and 3 bases from J, the junction contained 7 bases not matched to a gene. The CDR3 is 14 residues long. The germline gives CDR1 MNHNS, CDR2 SASEGT. DNA of the CDR3: TGTGCCAGCATGAAGGACAGGGTCAAAGAGACCCAGTACTTC. Residues: CASMKDRVKETQYF.

A note on this clone: Compared with germline, one end of the junction differs, possibly owing to a read error. J is TRBJ2-1 and V is TRBV5-4; 10 nucleotides align to TRBD2. The CDR3 runs 13 residues. CDR1 and CDR2 (germline): SGHNT, YYREEE (reference sequence). The chain's CDR3 is CASSLSLAGARLF. In nucleotides, the CDR3 is TGTGCCAGCAGCTTGTCCCTAGCGGGGGCCCGGCTCTTC.

Only one count was recorded for this clone. The rearrangement uses TRBV4-2 and TRBJ2-5, with D tentatively TRBD2 (6 bases). The length of the CDR3 is 13 residues. V was cut by 1 base and J by 5 bases, with 8 bases left in between. Germline V CDR1 and CDR2: LGHNA, YNFKEQ. The CDR3 loop is CASSQGGTETQYF. CDR3 nucleotides: TGTGCCAGCAGCCAAGGCGGGACCGAGACCCAGTACTTC.

The V call is TRBV7-2, the J call TRBJ1-1; 8 nucleotides match TRBD1. Germline CDR1 and CDR2: SGHTA and FQGNSA. The CDR3 totals 16 residues. V shed 4 bases, J shed 0 bases, and the junction held 7 bases outside the gene matches. The CDR3: CASSSRQGLMNTEAFF. CDR3 coding DNA: TGTGCCAGCAGCTCAAGACAGGGGCTAATGAACACTGAAGCTTTCTTT.

V and J are TRBV6-6 and TRBJ1-1; D ambiguous. From germline, CDR1 is MNHNY and CDR2 SVGAGI (reference sequence). The CDR3 covers 13 residues. Trimming took 3 bases from V and 1 from J, leaving 6 bases between them. The CDR3 sequence is CASSYFQNTEAFF. The CDR3 DNA reads TGTGCCAGCAGTTATTTTCAGAACACTGAAGCTTTCTTT.

The chain uses TRBV5-8 and TRBJ2-3, with a tentative D call TRBD1 (6 bases). The CDR3 contains 14 residues. V gave up 3 bases and J gave up 1 base, with 9 bases separating them. The germline gives CDR1 SGHTS, CDR2 YDEGEE. In DNA form, the CDR3 reads TGTGCCAGCAGCTCTTACAGGGGCACAGATACGCAGTATTTT. Its protein is CASSSYRGTDTQYF.

CDR3 in amino acids: CASSTRTGRTGELFF. CDR3 coding DNA: TGTGCCAGCAGCACCCGGACAGGGCGGACCGGGGAGCTGTTTTTT. The chain carries TRBV7-8 and TRBJ2-2; TRBD1 matches 8 bases. From germline, CDR1 is SGHVS and CDR2 FQNEAQ. The CDR3 contains 15 residues. J was trimmed by 5 bases and V by 5 bases; bases with no gene match: 7. The full variable domain, completed using reference TRBV7-8 and TRBJ2-2, is GAGVSQSPRYKVAKRGQDVALRCDPISGHVSLFWYQQALGQGPEFLTYFQNEAQLDKSGLPSDRFFAERPEGSVSTLKIQRTQQEDSAVYLCASSTRTGRTGELFFGEGSRLTVL.

J is TRBJ2-7 and V is TRBV6-1; 8 nucleotides line up with TRBD2. The CDR3 length is 14 residues. CDR1 is MNHNS and CDR2 is SASEGT in the germline V gene. V lost 4 bases and J lost 3; bases outside the gene matches: 5. The CDR3, as DNA: TGTGCCAGCAGTGGACTAGCGAAGCTCTACGAGCAGTACTTC. It encodes CASSGLAKLYEQYF.

This sequence joins TRBV9 and TRBJ2-1; 12 nucleotides line up with TRBD2. V lost 0 bases and J lost 12; bases outside the gene matches: 4. Germline V gene data show CDR1 as SGDLS and CDR2 as YYNGEE. CDR3 length: 14 amino acids. CDR3 protein: CASSVGLAGGPQFF. For the CDR3, the DNA is TGTGCCAGCAGCGTAGGGCTAGCGGGAGGGCCGCAGTTCTTC.

The CDR3 DNA reads as TGTGCCAGCACCCCGGGAAACCCTGTCACTGAAGCTTTCTTT. It codes for CASTPGNPVTEAFF. The chain combines TRBV19 with TRBJ1-1; D is undetermined. Looked up from germline, CDR1 is LNHDA and CDR2 is SQIVND (reference sequence). The CDR3 spans 14 residues. The V end lost 9 bases, the J end lost 4 bases, and 18 bases lay between the germline ends.

This chain joins TRBV7-8 and TRBJ1-1; the D gene is possibly TRBD1 (5 bases). CDR3 length: 15 residues. V was trimmed by 5 bases and J by 4 bases, leaving 17 bases between them. Germline V gene data show CDR1 as SGHVS and CDR2 as FQNEAQ. DNA for the CDR3: TGTGCCAGCAGCAGAAGAGCGGGGGTTGTCACTGAAGCTTTCTTT. Amino acid sequence: CASSRRAGVVTEAFF.

The chain recombines TRBV30 with TRBJ1-3; D is ambiguous. Trimming removed 4 bases from V and 0 bases from J, with 13 bases in between. The CDR3 covers 15 residues. The germline CDR1 and CDR2 sequences are GTSNPN and SVGIG (reference sequence). In DNA form, the CDR3 reads TGTGCCTGGATCCTACCGACGGGCTCTGGAAACACCATATATTTT. It encodes CAWILPTGSGNTIYF.

The chain couples TRBV5-1 to TRBJ2-5, with 7 bases that match TRBD2. This CDR3 is 15 amino acids long. CDR1 and CDR2 (germline): SGHRS, YFSETQ. V shed 0 bases and J 4 bases; nucleotides not matched to a gene: 6. This CDR3 is CASSLAGGGAETQYF. In DNA, the CDR3 is TGCGCCAGCAGCTTGGCCGGGGGAGGGGCAGAGACCCAGTACTTC. The complete variable domain, with remaining parts taken from reference TRBV5-1 and TRBJ2-5, reads KAGVTQTPRYLIKTRGQQVTLSCSPISGHRSVSWYQQTPGQGLQFLFEYFSETQRNKGNFPGRFSGRQFSNSRSEMNVSTLELGDSALYLCASSLAGGGAETQYFGPGTRLLVL.